This T cell receptor (beta chain) emerged from a study of T cell responses to AZD1222 COVID-19 vaccine. A note on this clone: Its antigen is as yet unknown.

Findings of the study overall: Most donors were white British, females outnumbered males, and clonal diversity was possibly underestimated. Seropositivity was recorded at baseline in only a handful of AZD1222 recipients.

CDR1 MNHEY and CDR2 SVGEGT come from the germline V gene. V was trimmed by 6 bases and J by 2 bases, leaving 14 bases between them. The CDR3 runs 14 residues. Clones were sequenced by immunoSEQ multiplex PCR, and TCRdb holds only the in-frame ones, with some missing. The sample lists 85,000 to 90,000 clones, 85% to 90% seen once, with about 9.3% in the top ten. The sequencing here drew on peripheral blood, taken on day 0 of MenACWY control vaccination. The chain carries TRBV6-2 or TRBV6-3 and TRBJ2-7; D is uncertain. The clonotype originates from an adult in good health. The CDR3 nucleotides are TGTGCCAGCAGCCCCCGGACGAGCACCTACGAGCAGTACTTC. Translated: CASSPRTSTYEQYF.